A selection of T cell receptor beta chains follows, all from one sample in a study of blood T cell repertoires in COVID-19. Assay used: immunoSEQ multiplex PCR; TCRdb lists only in-frame clones, some missing. The table records 390,000 or so clones, more than 80% of them present only once. Sequencing was performed on peripheral blood. These receptors all come from a woman in her 30s with COVID-19, enrolled during active disease. CDR3s include the opening cysteine and the closing phenylalanine or tryptophan. A D gene is named only where the DNA matches it firmly. Rows may omit the clone size; those that give it use once, few, many or a size class.

V gene	clone size	D gene	J gene	CDR3 DNA	CDR3 protein
TRBV7-8	.	.	TRBJ2-5	TGTGCCAGCAGCTTAGATCGAGGGAAAGGGGAGACCCAGTACTTC	CASSLDRGKGETQYF
TRBV5-4	.	TRBD2	TRBJ2-5	TGTGCCAACAGCGCGGGACTAGCGGGGGGAACCCAAGAGACCCAGTACTTC	CANSAGLAGGTQETQYF
TRBV5-4	once	TRBD2	TRBJ2-5	TGTGCCAGCAGCAAACACACAAATACTATAGCGGGGGGGTACCAAGAGACCCAGTACTTC	CASSKHTNTIAGGYQETQYF
TRBV7-9	.	.	TRBJ1-2	TGTGCCAGCAGCTTACCGGGTGGAGTTAATGGCTACACCTTC	CASSLPGGVNGYTF
TRBV27	.	.	TRBJ1-5	TGTGCCAGCAGTAAGGGGTCGAGGGGACACAATCAGCCCCAGCATTTT	CASSKGSRGHNQPQHF
TRBV7-9	many	.	TRBJ1-6	TGTGCCAGCAGCTTAGGCCGGGGGTCACCCCTCCACTTT	CASSLGRGSPLHF
TRBV11-2	.	TRBD2	TRBJ2-3	TGTGCCAGCAGCCGGGGGGAGGTAGCGGTTTTCACAGATACGCAGTATTTT	CASSRGEVAVFTDTQYF
TRBV6-5	.	.	TRBJ2-3	TGTGCCAGCAGCCCCGTGCGGGAAGATACGCAGTATTTT	CASSPVREDTQYF
TRBV2	.	.	TRBJ2-7	TGTGCCAGCAGCGAGGGTTACAGCGAGCAGTACTTC	CASSEGYSEQYF
TRBV4-3	.	.	TRBJ1-2	TGCGCCAGCAGCCAAGATGGGGAGGGCTTCTATGGCTACACCTTC	CASSQDGEGFYGYTF
TRBV14	.	TRBD1	TRBJ2-2	TGTGCCAGCAGCCACCTTCACAGGGGCCTAAACACCGGGGAGCTGTTTTTT	CASSHLHRGLNTGELFF
TRBV27	.	.	TRBJ2-2	TGTGCCAGCAGTTTAGTAAAGGGTGGGGGCCACACCGGGGAGCTGTTTTTT	CASSLVKGGGHTGELFF
TRBV19	.	.	TRBJ2-2	TGTGCCAGTAGTATCGAGGGCCGATGGACCGGGGAGCTGTTTTTT	CASSIEGRWTGELFF
TRBV29-1	.	TRBD2	TRBJ2-1	TGCAGCGTTGATTCTCCTAGCGGGAGATTGGGTGAGCAGTTCTTC	CSVDSPSGRLGEQFF
TRBV4-3	.	.	TRBJ1-4	TGCGCCAGCAGCCACACTCAGGGGTTAGGCGAAAAACTGTTTTTT	CASSHTQGLGEKLFF
TRBV27	.	.	TRBJ1-6	TGTGCCAGCTTAAAAATTTTGGGTAGCAGGGTAATAGATAATTCACCCCTCCACTTT	CASLKILGSRVIDNSPLHF
TRBV29-1	.	.	TRBJ2-3	TGCAGCGTTGAAGAGCCCCTCCCGGATTTT	CSVEEPLPDF
TRBV18	.	.	TRBJ1-6	TGTGCCAGCTCACCCTCCAGGGTTTCACCCCTCCACTTT	CASSPSRVSPLHF
TRBV10-2	.	TRBD2	TRBJ2-1	TGCGCCAGCTGTCCGGGACTAGCGGGAGGGCCGGGATACAATGAGCAGTTCTTC	CASCPGLAGGPGYNEQFF
TRBV5-5	.	.	TRBJ2-1	TGTGCCAGCAGCTTGGCCCGGATAGCTGATGAGCAGTTCTTC	CASSLARIADEQFF
TRBV18	.	TRBD1	TRBJ1-1	TGTGCCAGCTCACGAGGGGACAGTATGGCTTTCTTT	CASSRGDSMAFF
TRBV4-3	once	TRBD2	TRBJ2-3	TGCGCCAGCAGCCGATTCCATTGGGGGGGAGATACGCAGTATTTT	CASSRFHWGGDTQYF
TRBV15	once	TRBD1	TRBJ1-6	TGTGCCACCTCCCCTGACAGGGCAGGTTCACCCCTCCACTTT	CATSPDRAGSPLHF
TRBV5-6	.	.	TRBJ1-4	TGTGCCAGCAGCTTGTCTGGGGAGGGTTGGGAAAAACTGTTTTTT	CASSLSGEGWEKLFF
TRBV12-3/TRBV12-4	.	.	TRBJ1-4	TGTGCCAGCAGTTCCTATCGACCGGGAAAACTGTTTTTT	CASSSYRPGKLFF
TRBV5-6	.	.	TRBJ1-1	TGTGCCAGCAGCTTGTTGCGGGGGGCTCACACTGAAGCTTTCTTT	CASSLLRGAHTEAFF
TRBV28	few	.	TRBJ1-5	TGTGCCAGCAAAATTATCGGTGAGGGGGTGAATCAGCCCCAGCATTTT	CASKIIGEGVNQPQHF
TRBV3-1/TRBV3-2	.	.	TRBJ2-1	TGTGCCAGCAGCCAAGTTCGCGGGGTGAGCTCCTACAATGAGCAGTTCTTC	CASSQVRGVSSYNEQFF
TRBV30	once	TRBD2	TRBJ2-5	TGTGCCTGGAGTACTAGCGGGACCCCGGAGACCCAGTACTTC	CAWSTSGTPETQYF
TRBV27	.	.	TRBJ1-1	TGTGCCAGCACCCCAGGCACTGAAGCTTTCTTT	CASTPGTEAFF
TRBV9	.	TRBD2	TRBJ2-2	TGTGCCAGCAGCGCGCGGGAGTCCGGGGAGCTGTTTTTT	CASSARESGELFF
TRBV5-8	.	TRBD1	TRBJ2-7	TGTGCCAGCAGCTTGGATTGGGACAGTCAACTCGGCGAGCAGTACTTC	CASSLDWDSQLGEQYF
TRBV6-4	once	.	TRBJ1-5	TGTGCCAGCAGTGTTGAGGGGGACCCCAATCAGCCCCAGCATTTT	CASSVEGDPNQPQHF
TRBV27	.	.	TRBJ2-1	TGTGCCAGCAGACTCGGGATTTACAATGAGCAGTTCTTC	CASRLGIYNEQFF
TRBV5-4	.	.	TRBJ2-2	TGTGCCAGCAGCCATGATCAGGGAACGGTGTTTTTT	CASSHDQGTVFF
TRBV28	.	.	TRBJ1-2	TGTGCCAGCAGTTCAACAGGGAACTATGGCTACACCTTC	CASSSTGNYGYTF
TRBV25-1	once	TRBD2	TRBJ2-3	TGTGCCAGCAGTGAATGGGCGGGAGGTAAAGATACGCAGTATTTT	CASSEWAGGKDTQYF
TRBV7-6	.	.	TRBJ2-7	TGTGCCAGCAGCTTATGGCAGTCTTCCTACGAGCAGTACTTC	CASSLWQSSYEQYF
TRBV18	.	.	TRBJ1-4	TGTGCCAGCTCACCACCCGATGAAAAACTGTTTTTT	CASSPPDEKLFF
TRBV20-1	.	.	TRBJ2-1	TGCAGTGCGGCGCTAGGCAATGAGCAGTTCTTC	CSAALGNEQFF
TRBV6-1	.	.	TRBJ2-3	TGTGCCAGCAGTGTCTCTCGAGGACAGCGAACCCTCACAGATACGCAGTATTTT	CASSVSRGQRTLTDTQYF
TRBV11-2	once	.	TRBJ1-3	TGTGCCAGCAGCTTGGGGGGGGACGGAAACACCATATATTTT	CASSLGGDGNTIYF
TRBV6-5	.	.	TRBJ1-5	TGTGCCAGCAGGGCTCGTAGCAATCAGCCCCAGCATTTT	CASRARSNQPQHF
TRBV6-2/TRBV6-3	.	.	TRBJ2-7	TGTGCCAGCAGCACACCTGGACTCTCCGGGGACTTC	CASSTPGLSGDF
TRBV6-5	.	.	TRBJ1-1	TGTGCCAGCAGTTACTCGAGGAACACTGAAGCTTTCTTT	CASSYSRNTEAFF
TRBV2	once	.	TRBJ1-5	TGTGCCAGCAGTGAATTGGCAGTTCAGCCCCAGCATTTT	CASSELAVQPQHF
TRBV5-4	.	.	TRBJ2-1	TGTGCCAGCAGCCCTGGACCGAATAGCGGTAGCTCCTACAATGAGCAGTTCTTC	CASSPGPNSGSSYNEQFF
TRBV5-4	once	.	TRBJ2-3	TGTGCCAGCAGCTTGGCGGGAAGCACAGATACGCAGTATTTT	CASSLAGSTDTQYF
TRBV28	once	.	TRBJ2-5	TGTGCCAGCAGTCCCGAAGGGAGGCAGTGGGAGACCCAGTACTTC	CASSPEGRQWETQYF
TRBV3-1/TRBV3-2	.	.	TRBJ2-2	TGTGCCAGCAGCCCCAGGGTTGAATTCGGGGAGCTGTTTTTT	CASSPRVEFGELFF